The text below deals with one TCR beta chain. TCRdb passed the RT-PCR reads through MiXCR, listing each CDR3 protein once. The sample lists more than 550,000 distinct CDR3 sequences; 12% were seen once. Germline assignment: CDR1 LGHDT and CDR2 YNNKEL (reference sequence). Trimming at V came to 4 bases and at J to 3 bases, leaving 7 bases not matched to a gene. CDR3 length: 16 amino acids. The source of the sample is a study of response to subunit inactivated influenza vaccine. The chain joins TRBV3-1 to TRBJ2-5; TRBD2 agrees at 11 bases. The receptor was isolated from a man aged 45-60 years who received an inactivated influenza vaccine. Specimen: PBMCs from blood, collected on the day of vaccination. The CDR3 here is CASSPASGGPEETQYF. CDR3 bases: TGTGCCAGCAGCCCGGCTAGCGGGGGGCCAGAAGAGACCCAGTACTTC.